This T cell receptor (beta chain) was found in a study of T-cell reconstitution after alpha-beta-depleted transplantation in children. Findings and caveats of the study: Fresh T-cell production supplied most of the T-cell counts and diversity seen one year after transplant.

The ends lost 0 bases at V and 9 bases at J; junction bases unmatched: 9. The CDR3 loop spans 17 amino acids. Germline CDR1 SGHTA, CDR2 FQGNSA. This clonotype was detected ten times or more. No antigen is known for it. Unique molecular identifiers tagged the TCRbeta library. MiXCR, run by TCRdb on the PCR reads, gives a single entry per CDR3 protein. The sample lists 70,000 or so distinct CDR3 sequences, approximately 11% seen once, with approximately 13% in the top ten. Here the sequenced sample was PBMCs, taken before TCRalphabeta/CD19-depleted stem cell transplant. This clonotype was obtained from a boy younger than 18 with acute myeloid leukemia, due to receive a stem cell transplant. The rearrangement joins TRBV7-2 to TRBJ2-1; 12 bases are a match to TRBD2. CDR3 DNA: TGTGCCAGCAGCTTAGCGCTGCTAGCGGGAGGGCCAGGTGAGCAGTTCTTC. Its protein product is CASSLALLAGGPGEQFF. Supplemented by reference TRBV7-2 and TRBJ2-1, the full variable domain reads GAGVSQSPSNKVTEKGKDVELRCDPISGHTALYWYRQSLGQGLEFLIYFQGNSAPDKSGLPSDRFSAERTGGSVSTLTIQRTQQEDSAVYLCASSLALLAGGPGEQFFGPGTRLTVL.